This T cell receptor (beta chain) was recorded in a study of a mutant IDH1 vaccine in newly diagnosed glioma. Study context: Patients underwent eight vaccinations, which took place in weeks 1, 3, 5, 7, 11, 15, 19 and 23. Radiotherapy alone preceded vaccination by 4-6 weeks; alternatively, vaccination started with temozolomide cycles. Points from the study as a whole: Seemingly, top peripheral T cell clonotype changes bore no relation to pseudoprogression. It was approximately 93% of patients that developed vaccine-induced immune responses.

The time point: week 11, during vaccination. Vaccination used 300 ug of mutant IDH1 20-mer peptide per dose, with topical imiquimod. Repertoires were generated with immunoSEQ multiplex PCR, while TCRdb's copy carries only in-frame clones and drops some. The sample contains under 150,000 clones, 85% to 90% of which appear only once. In the case of this clone: Its matching antigen is unknown.

Specimen: PBMCs, collected from a glioma patient whose treatment included an IDH1 peptide vaccine. This clonotype was sampled from a woman aged 45 to 65 with glioma.

The CDR3 sequence is CASSPLAGGSTYEQYF. The CDR3 DNA reads TGTGCCAGCAGTCCCCTAGCGGGAGGGTCCACCTACGAGCAGTACTTC. The V and J genes are TRBV27 and TRBJ2-5, with 12 bases identical to TRBD2. The J call may be wrong; the DNA end is better matched by TRBJ2-7. Germline CDR1 MNHEY, CDR2 SMNVEV (reference sequence). The CDR3 covers 16 residues.